The clone carrying this T cell receptor (beta chain) was counted between two and nine times. Its matching antigen is unknown. After constant-region reverse-primer amplification, full-length variable regions underwent semi-nested PCR with Nested Universal Primer A. TCRdb independently ran MiXCR on the 5' RACE reads; one entry per CDR3 protein. The sample shows 7,500 to 10,000 distinct CDR3 sequences, less than 65% of them seen only once. Memory CD4+ T cells were sorted as CD4+CD45RO+CD25- cells. General observations from the study: Tumor Tregs overlapped most with tumor, then blood, naive CD4+ cells. The TCR gene usage of tumor memory CD4+ T cells clustered together with blood and lymph node memory CD4+ cells and with lymph node naive CD4+ cells.

Germline CDR1 KGHSH, CDR2 LQKENI. V was trimmed by 6 bases and J by 5 bases, leaving 11 bases between them. CDR3 length equals 13 residues. The chain is built from TRBV18 and TRBJ2-1; D is undetermined. Sequences were obtained from tumor-infiltrating memory CD4+ T cells sorted from the breast tumor. Subset here: memory CD4+ T cells, CD4+CD45RO+CD25-. The clonotype originates from a female donor with breast cancer. The CDR3, as DNA: TGTGCCAGCTCTTCCGGGCCTGACAATGAGCAGTTCTTC. As protein: CASSSGPDNEQFF.